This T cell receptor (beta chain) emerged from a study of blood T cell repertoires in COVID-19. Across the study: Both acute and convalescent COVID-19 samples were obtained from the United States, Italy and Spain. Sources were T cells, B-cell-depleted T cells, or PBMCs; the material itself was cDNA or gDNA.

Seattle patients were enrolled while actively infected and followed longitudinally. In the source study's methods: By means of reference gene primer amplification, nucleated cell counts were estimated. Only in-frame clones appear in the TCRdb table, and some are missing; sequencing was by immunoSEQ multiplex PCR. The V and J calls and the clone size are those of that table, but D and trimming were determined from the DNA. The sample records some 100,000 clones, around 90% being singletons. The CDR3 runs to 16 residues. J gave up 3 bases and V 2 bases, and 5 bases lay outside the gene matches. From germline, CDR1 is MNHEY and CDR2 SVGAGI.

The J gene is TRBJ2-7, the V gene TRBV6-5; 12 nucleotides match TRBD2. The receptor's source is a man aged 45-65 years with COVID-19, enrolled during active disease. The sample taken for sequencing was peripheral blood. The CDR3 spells CASSYQTSGGYYEQYF. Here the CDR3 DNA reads TGTGCCAGCAGTTACCAGACTAGCGGGGGATACTACGAGCAGTACTTC.